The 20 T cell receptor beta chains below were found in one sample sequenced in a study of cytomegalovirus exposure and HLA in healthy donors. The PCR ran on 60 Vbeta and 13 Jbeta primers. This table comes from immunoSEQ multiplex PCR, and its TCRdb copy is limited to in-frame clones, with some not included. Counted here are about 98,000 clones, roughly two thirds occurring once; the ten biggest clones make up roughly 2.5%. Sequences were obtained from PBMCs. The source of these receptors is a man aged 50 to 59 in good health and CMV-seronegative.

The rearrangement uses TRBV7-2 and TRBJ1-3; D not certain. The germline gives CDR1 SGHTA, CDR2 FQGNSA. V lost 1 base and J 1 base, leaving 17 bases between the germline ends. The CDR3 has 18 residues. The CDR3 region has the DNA TGTGCCAGCAGCTTAGGCCCGGGAAAACAGATTTCTGGAAACACCATATATTTT. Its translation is CASSLGPGKQISGNTIYF.

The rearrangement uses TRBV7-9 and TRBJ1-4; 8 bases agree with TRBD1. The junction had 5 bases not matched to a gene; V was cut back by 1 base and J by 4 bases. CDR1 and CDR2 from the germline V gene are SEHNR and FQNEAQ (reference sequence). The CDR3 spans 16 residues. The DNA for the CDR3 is TGTGCCAGCAGCTTAGTAGGACAGGGTTTTAATGAAAAACTGTTTTTT. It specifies CASSLVGQGFNEKLFF.

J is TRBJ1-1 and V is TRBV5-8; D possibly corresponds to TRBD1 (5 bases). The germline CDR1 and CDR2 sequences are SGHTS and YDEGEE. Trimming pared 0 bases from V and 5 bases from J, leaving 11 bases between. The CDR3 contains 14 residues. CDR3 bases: TGTGCCAGCAGCTTGGGACAGAAAGGTACTGAAGCTTTCTTT. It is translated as CASSLGQKGTEAFF.

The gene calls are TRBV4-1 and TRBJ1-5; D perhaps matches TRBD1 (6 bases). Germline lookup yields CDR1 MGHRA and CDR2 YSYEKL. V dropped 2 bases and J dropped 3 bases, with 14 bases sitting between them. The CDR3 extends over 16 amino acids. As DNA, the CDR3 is TGCGCCAGCAGCCAAAGTCTACAGGGAGTCAATCAGCCCCAGCATTTT. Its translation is CASSQSLQGVNQPQHF.

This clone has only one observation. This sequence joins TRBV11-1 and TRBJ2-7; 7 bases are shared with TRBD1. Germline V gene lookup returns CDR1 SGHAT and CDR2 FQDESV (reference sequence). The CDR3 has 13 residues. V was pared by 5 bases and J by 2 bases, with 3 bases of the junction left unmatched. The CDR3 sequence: CASSRGQTYEQYF. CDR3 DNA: TGTGCCAGCAGCAGGGGACAGACCTACGAGCAGTACTTC. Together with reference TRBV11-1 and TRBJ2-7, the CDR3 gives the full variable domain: EAEVAQSPRYKITEKSQAVAFWCDPISGHATLYWYRQILGQGPELLVQFQDESVVDDSQLPKDRFSAERLKGVDSTLKIQPAELGDSAMYLCASSRGQTYEQYFGPGTRLTVT.

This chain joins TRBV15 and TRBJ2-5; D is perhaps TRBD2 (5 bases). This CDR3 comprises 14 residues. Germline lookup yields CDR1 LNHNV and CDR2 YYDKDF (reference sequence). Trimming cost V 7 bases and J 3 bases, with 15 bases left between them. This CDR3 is CATTPGVGKETQYF. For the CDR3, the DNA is TGTGCCACCACCCCGGGCGTCGGGAAAGAGACCCAGTACTTC.

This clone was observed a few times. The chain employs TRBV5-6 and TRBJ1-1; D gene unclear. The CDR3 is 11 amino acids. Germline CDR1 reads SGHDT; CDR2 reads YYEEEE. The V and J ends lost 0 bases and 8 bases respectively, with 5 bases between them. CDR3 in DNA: TGTGCCAGCAGCTTGGGGCCAGAAGCTTTCTTT. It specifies CASSLGPEAFF.

CDR3 protein: CSGGLAKDTQYF. The DNA of the CDR3 is TGCAGCGGTGGACTAGCGAAAGATACGCAGTATTTT. V usage is TRBV29-1 and J usage is TRBJ2-3; 9 bases map to TRBD2. Germline loops: CDR1 SQVTM, CDR2 ANQGSEA. The CDR3 extends over 12 amino acids. J gave up 5 bases and V 7 bases, and 4 bases lay outside the gene matches.

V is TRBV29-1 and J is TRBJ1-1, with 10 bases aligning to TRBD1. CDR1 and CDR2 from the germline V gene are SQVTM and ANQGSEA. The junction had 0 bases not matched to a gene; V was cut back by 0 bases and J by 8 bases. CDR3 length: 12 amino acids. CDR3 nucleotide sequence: TGCAGCGTTGAAGAGACAGGGGGCGAAGCTTTCTTT. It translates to CSVEETGGEAFF. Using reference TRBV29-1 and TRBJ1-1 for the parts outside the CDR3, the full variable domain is SAVISQKPSRDICQRGTSLTIQCQVDSQVTMMFWYRQQPGQSLTLIATANQGSEATYESGFVIDKFPISRPNLTFSTLTVSNMSPEDSSIYLCSVEETGGEAFFGQGTRLTVV.

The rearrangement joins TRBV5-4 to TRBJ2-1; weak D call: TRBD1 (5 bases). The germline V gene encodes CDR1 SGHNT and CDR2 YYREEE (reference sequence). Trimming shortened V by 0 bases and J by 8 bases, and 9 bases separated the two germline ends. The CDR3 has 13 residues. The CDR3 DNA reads TGTGCCAGCAGCTTGGAGACAGTCCATGAGCAGTTCTTC. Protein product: CASSLETVHEQFF.

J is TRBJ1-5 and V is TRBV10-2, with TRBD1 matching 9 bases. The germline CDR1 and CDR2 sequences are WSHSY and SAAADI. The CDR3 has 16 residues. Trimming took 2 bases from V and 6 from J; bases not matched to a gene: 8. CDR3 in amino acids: CASSERGTGFPQPQHF. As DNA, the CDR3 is TGCGCCAGCAGTGAGCGGGGGACAGGGTTTCCTCAGCCCCAGCATTTT.

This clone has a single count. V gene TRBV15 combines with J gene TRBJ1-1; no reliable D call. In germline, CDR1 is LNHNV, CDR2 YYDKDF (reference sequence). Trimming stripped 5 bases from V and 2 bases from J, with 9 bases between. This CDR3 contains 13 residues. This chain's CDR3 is CATSQDKNTEAFF. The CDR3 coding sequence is TGTGCCACCAGCCAAGACAAAAACACTGAAGCTTTCTTT.

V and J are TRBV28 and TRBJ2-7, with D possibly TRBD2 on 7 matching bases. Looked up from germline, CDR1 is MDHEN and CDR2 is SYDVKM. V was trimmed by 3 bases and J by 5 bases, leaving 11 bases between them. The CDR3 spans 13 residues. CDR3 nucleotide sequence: TGTGCCAGCAGTTTGGGGGGGCCCAACGAGCAGTACTTC. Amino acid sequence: CASSLGGPNEQYF.

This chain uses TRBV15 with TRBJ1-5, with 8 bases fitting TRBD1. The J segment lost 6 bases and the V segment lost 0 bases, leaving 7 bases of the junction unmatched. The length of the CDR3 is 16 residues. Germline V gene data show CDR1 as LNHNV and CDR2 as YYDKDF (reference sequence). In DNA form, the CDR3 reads TGTGCCACCAGCAGAGATACAGGACAGGGTAGTCAGCCCCAGCATTTT. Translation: CATSRDTGQGSQPQHF.

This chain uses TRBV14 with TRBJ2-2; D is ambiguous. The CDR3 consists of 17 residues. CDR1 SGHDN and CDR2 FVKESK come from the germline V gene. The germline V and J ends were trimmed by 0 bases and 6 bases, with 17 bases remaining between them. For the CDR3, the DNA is TGTGCCAGCAGCCAAGATATTTCGGGTAACGTCCCCGGGGAGCTGTTTTTT. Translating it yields CASSQDISGNVPGELFF.

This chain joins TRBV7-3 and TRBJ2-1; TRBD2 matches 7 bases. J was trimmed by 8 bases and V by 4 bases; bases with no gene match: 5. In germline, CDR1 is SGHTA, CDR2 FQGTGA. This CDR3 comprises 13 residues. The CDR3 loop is CASSSGLYDEQFF. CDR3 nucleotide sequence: TGTGCCAGCAGCTCGGGACTATATGATGAGCAGTTCTTC.

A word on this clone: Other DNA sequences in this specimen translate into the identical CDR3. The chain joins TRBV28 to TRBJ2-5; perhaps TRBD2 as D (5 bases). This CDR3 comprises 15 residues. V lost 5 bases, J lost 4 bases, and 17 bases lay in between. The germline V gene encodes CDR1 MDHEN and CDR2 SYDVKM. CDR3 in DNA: TGTGCCAGCAGTCCCTCCGGGGTGGGCGGAGAGACCCAGTACTTC. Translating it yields CASSPSGVGGETQYF.

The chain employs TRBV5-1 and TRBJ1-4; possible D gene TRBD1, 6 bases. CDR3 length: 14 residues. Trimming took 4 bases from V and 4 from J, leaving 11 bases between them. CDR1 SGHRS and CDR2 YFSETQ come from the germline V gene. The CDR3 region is CASSGRGVNEKLFF. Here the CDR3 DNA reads TGCGCCAGCAGCGGCAGGGGCGTTAATGAAAAACTGTTTTTT. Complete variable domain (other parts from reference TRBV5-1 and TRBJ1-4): KAGVTQTPRYLIKTRGQQVTLSCSPISGHRSVSWYQQTPGQGLQFLFEYFSETQRNKGNFPGRFSGRQFSNSRSEMNVSTLELGDSALYLCASSGRGVNEKLFFGSGTQLSVL.

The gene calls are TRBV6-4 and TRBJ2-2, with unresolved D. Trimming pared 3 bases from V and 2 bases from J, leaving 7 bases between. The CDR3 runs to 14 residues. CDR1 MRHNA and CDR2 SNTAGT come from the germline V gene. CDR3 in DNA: TGTGCCAGCAGTGATAACAGAAACACCGGGGAGCTGTTTTTT. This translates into CASSDNRNTGELFF.

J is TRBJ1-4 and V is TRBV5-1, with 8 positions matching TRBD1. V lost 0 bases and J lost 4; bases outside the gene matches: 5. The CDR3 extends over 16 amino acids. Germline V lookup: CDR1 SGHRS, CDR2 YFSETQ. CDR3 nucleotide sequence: TGCGCCAGCAGCTTGGGGACAGGGTATGGTAATGAAAAACTGTTTTTT. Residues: CASSLGTGYGNEKLFF.